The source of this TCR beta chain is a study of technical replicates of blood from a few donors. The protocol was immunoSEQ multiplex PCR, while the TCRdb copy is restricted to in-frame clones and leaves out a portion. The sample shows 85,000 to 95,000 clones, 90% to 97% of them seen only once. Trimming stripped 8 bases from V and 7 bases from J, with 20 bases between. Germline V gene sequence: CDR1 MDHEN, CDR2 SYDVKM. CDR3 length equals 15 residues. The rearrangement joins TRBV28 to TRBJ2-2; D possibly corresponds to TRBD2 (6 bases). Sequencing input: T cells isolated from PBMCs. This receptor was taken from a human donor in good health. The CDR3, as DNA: TGTGCCAGCTCGGTGGGGAGGCCAAGGATCGGGGAGCTGTTTTTT. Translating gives CASSVGRPRIGELFF.